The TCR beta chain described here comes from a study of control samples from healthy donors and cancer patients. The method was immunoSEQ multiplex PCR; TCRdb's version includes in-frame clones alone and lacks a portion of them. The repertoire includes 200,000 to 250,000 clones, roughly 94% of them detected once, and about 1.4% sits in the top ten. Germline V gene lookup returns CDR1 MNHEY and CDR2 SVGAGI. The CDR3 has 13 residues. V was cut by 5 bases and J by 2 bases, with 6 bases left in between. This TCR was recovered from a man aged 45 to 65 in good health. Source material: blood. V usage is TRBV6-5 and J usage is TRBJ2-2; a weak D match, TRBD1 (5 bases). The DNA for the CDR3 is TGTGCCAGCAGTAGGGGAAACACCGGGGAGCTGTTTTTT. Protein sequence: CASSRGNTGELFF.